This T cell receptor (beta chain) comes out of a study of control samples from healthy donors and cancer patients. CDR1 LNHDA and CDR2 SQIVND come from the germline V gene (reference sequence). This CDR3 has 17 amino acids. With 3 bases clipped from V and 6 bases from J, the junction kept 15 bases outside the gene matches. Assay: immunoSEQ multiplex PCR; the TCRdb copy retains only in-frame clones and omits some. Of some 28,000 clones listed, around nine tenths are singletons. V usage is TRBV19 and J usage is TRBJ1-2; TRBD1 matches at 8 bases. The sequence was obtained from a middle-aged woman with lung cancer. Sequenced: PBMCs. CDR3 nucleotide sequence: TGTGCCAGTAGTATGGAGGGCCAGGGGGCCCAGGAGAATGGCTACACCTTC. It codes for CASSMEGQGAQENGYTF.